This T cell receptor (beta chain) was obtained from a study of T cells in tumors after PD-1 blockade. As for the study in general: Some patients also took daily vismodegib 150 mg during anti-PD-1 treatment. Whole-study results and caveats: Clonal replacement, not reinvigoration, is suggested for expanded exhausted CD8+ clones after therapy.

Germline assignment: CDR1 SGDLS and CDR2 YYNGEE. CDR3 length: 17 residues. V was trimmed by 0 bases and J by 4 bases, leaving 17 bases between them. Profiled with immunoSEQ multiplex PCR; TCRdb holds only in-frame clones, not every one. The sample records some 4,500 clones, approximately 71% being singletons. Worth noting for this clone: What it recognizes is unknown.

Tumor biopsies came from the same primary tumor site before and after PD-1 blockade. Genomic DNA template from tumor biopsies or peripheral blood, roughly 600 ng to 6,500 ng input. The material was tumor tissue, obtained before anti-PD-1 treatment. The source of this sequence is a human donor with basal cell carcinoma. The chain is built from TRBV9 and TRBJ1-3, with D hard to call. DNA for the CDR3: TGTGCCAGCAGCGTAGGGGTCGGGCCTGTTAGAGGAAACACCATATATTTT. Residues: CASSVGVGPVRGNTIYF.